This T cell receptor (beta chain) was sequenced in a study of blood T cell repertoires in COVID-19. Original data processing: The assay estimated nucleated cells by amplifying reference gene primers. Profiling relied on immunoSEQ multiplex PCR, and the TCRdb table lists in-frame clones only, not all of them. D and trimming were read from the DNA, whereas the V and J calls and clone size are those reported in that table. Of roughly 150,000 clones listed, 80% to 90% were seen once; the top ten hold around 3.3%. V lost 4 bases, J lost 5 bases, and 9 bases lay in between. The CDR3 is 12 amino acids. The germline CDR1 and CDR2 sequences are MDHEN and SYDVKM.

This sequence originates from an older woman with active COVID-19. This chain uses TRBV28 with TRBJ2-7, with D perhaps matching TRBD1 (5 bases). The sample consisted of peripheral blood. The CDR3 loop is CASSSGSHEQYF. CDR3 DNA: TGTGCCAGCAGTTCAGGGTCCCACGAGCAGTACTTC.